This T cell receptor (beta chain) was identified during a study of blood T cells in healthy people across ages. The donors, aged 6 to 90, were healthy Caucasians from Russia. CDR1 is SGHTA and CDR2 is FQGNSA in the germline V gene. CDR3 size: 13 residues. This clonotype has more than one count but fewer than ten. Next came a second PCR, run for about 7 to 11 cycles, which used a sample-barcoded 5' primer along with a J-beta primer mix. TCRdb analysed the 5' RACE reads with MiXCR anew, one entry per CDR3 protein. Among hundreds of thousands of distinct CDR3 sequences listed, approximately 50% were seen once.

The chain joins TRBV7-2 to TRBJ2-4; no definite D call. The DNA end is a closer match to TRBJ2-7, so the J assignment may be wrong. The TCR originated in a man in his sixties in good health. Material: blood. The CDR3 DNA is TGTGCCAGCAGCTTAGAAGGGTTCTACGAGCAGTACTTC. Its translation is CASSLEGFYEQYF.